This passage covers 30 T cell receptor beta chains from one sample sequenced in a study of PD-1 blockade in mismatch repair-deficient tumors. Clones were read by immunoSEQ multiplex PCR, and TCRdb kept only the in-frame ones, dropping some. The table records tens of thousands of clones, roughly 83% of them present only once. Sequenced here: peripheral blood, sampled 4 weeks after starting pembrolizumab. These TCRs come from an adult with mismatch repair-deficient cancer.

This clone has only one observation. V is TRBV7-2 and J is TRBJ2-1; no reliable D call. Germline V gives CDR1 SGHTA, CDR2 FQGNSA. This CDR3 spans 11 amino acids. V was trimmed by 3 bases and J by 3 bases, leaving 0 bases between them. The CDR3 DNA is TGTGCCAGCAGCTTCTACAATGAGCAGTTCTTC. Translating it yields CASSFYNEQFF.

There are a few counts of this clone. V and J are TRBV18 and TRBJ2-5, with 10 bases matching TRBD2. V shed 3 bases and J 2 bases; nucleotides not matched to a gene: 6. Germline V lookup: CDR1 KGHSH, CDR2 LQKENI. This CDR3 comprises 16 residues. The CDR3 here is CASSPNLAGGQETQYF. The CDR3 nucleotides are TGTGCCAGCTCACCGAACTTAGCGGGAGGACAAGAGACCCAGTACTTC.

V and J are TRBV29-1 and TRBJ2-2, with 14 bases that match TRBD2. CDR1 is SQVTM and CDR2 is ANQGSEA in the germline V gene. The V and J ends lost 4 bases and 4 bases, in that order; junction bases with no gene match: 2. This CDR3 region has 15 residues. In nucleotides, the CDR3 is TGCAGCGTTGCAGGGACTAGCGGGAGCACCGGGGAGCTGTTTTTT. This translates into CSVAGTSGSTGELFF.

The chain uses TRBV28 and TRBJ2-1; 11 bases line up with TRBD1. The germline V gene encodes CDR1 MDHEN and CDR2 SYDVKM. CDR3 size: 16 residues. V lost 4 bases to trimming and J lost 9 bases; unmatched junction nucleotides: 11. The CDR3 is CASSSSGTGGLGEQFF. DNA of the CDR3: TGTGCCAGCAGTTCATCCGGGACAGGGGGGTTGGGTGAGCAGTTCTTC. Complete variable domain (other parts from reference TRBV28 and TRBJ2-1): DVKVTQSSRYLVKRTGEKVFLECVQDMDHENMFWYRQDPGLGLRLIYFSYDVKMKEKGDIPEGYSVSREKKERFSLILESASTNQTSMYLCASSSSGTGGLGEQFFGPGTRLTVL.

CDR3 protein: CSGMGLAGGLSSIDTQYF. The CDR3 bases are TGCAGCGGGATGGGACTAGCGGGAGGGCTATCTTCCATAGATACGCAGTATTTT. V is TRBV29-1 and J is TRBJ2-3, with TRBD2 identical over 16 bases. The ends lost 7 bases at V and 5 bases at J; junction bases unmatched: 15. Per germline, CDR1 SQVTM and CDR2 ANQGSEA. The CDR3 contains 18 residues.

This clone was counted between two and nine times. The V and J genes are TRBV18 and TRBJ1-2; 9 bases fit TRBD1. The CDR3 has 15 residues. V gave up 3 bases and J gave up 3 bases; unmatched junction bases: 5. CDR1 KGHSH and CDR2 LQKENI come from the germline V gene. The DNA of the CDR3 is TGTGCCAGCTCACCTACGACAGGGGGGTACTATGGCTACACCTTC. Amino acids: CASSPTTGGYYGYTF.

The chain carries TRBV30 and TRBJ2-5; D gene uncertain. Trimming pared 0 bases from V and 5 bases from J, leaving 10 bases between. The germline V gene encodes CDR1 GTSNPN and CDR2 SVGIG (reference sequence). The CDR3 length is 13 residues. The DNA of the CDR3 is TGTGCCTGGAGTGTATCGAATTGGGAGACCCAGTACTTC. Translating gives CAWSVSNWETQYF.

This clone was picked up one time. The chain couples TRBV5-1 to TRBJ1-1; 10 nucleotides match TRBD1. The CDR3 contains 16 residues. The V segment lost 4 bases and the J segment 6 bases; nucleotides outside the gene matches: 12. Germline-derived CDR1 and CDR2 are SGHRS and YFSETQ. The CDR3 here is CASSPTGQGVRAEAFF. The CDR3 DNA reads TGCGCCAGCAGCCCGACCGGACAGGGGGTTCGTGCTGAAGCTTTCTTT.

This chain connects TRBV18 to TRBJ2-5; perhaps TRBD2 as D (6 bases). Trimming stripped 2 bases from V and 5 bases from J, with 12 bases between. Germline values: CDR1 KGHSH, CDR2 LQKENI. The CDR3 is 14 amino acids. CDR3 in DNA: TGTGCCAGCTCACCATCGGAGGGAGGTGAGACCCAGTACTTC. It translates to CASSPSEGGETQYF.

The V and J genes are TRBV13 and TRBJ2-1, with 11 bases aligning to TRBD2. J gave up 0 bases and V 8 bases, and 9 bases lay outside the gene matches. CDR3 length: 17 amino acids. Germline V gives CDR1 PRHDT, CDR2 FYEKMQ (reference sequence). The CDR3 region has the DNA TGTGCCAGCGTACCGGGACTAGCGGACTTCTCCTACAATGAGCAGTTCTTC. Protein sequence: CASVPGLADFSYNEQFF.

This chain connects TRBV28 to TRBJ1-1; a possible D gene is TRBD1 (5 bases). Germline CDR1 is MDHEN and CDR2 is SYDVKM. CDR3 size: 15 residues. V gave up 5 bases and J gave up 0 bases, with 13 bases separating them. CDR3 nucleotide sequence: TGTGCCAGCAGTGACGATCAGGGCCTGAACACTGAAGCTTTCTTT. It translates to CASSDDQGLNTEAFF.

This clone was observed a few times. The V and J genes are TRBV2 and TRBJ2-1; TRBD2 matches 13 bases. The CDR3 runs to 17 residues. In germline, CDR1 is SNHLY, CDR2 FYNNEI. With V trimmed by 6 bases and J by 10 bases, 15 bases remained unmatched. This CDR3 is CASRELSGTSGKGEQFF. In DNA, the CDR3 is TGTGCCAGCAGAGAACTCTCCGGGACTAGCGGGAAGGGGGAGCAGTTCTTC.

The chain is built from TRBV7-6 and TRBJ2-7, with no clear D. The V and J ends lost 5 bases and 3 bases respectively, with 8 bases between them. Germline-derived CDR1 and CDR2 are SGHVS and FNYEAQ. The CDR3 runs 12 residues. As DNA, the CDR3 is TGTGCCAGCAGCCTAAGGAACTACGAGCAGTACTTC. Protein: CASSLRNYEQYF.

This rearrangement joins TRBV4-1 to TRBJ2-4; D uncertain. Germline CDR1 and CDR2: MGHRA and YSYEKL. This CDR3 region has 16 residues. The V and J ends lost 2 bases and 7 bases respectively, with 18 bases between them. This CDR3 reads CASSQLNPGSGNIQYF. The CDR3 coding sequence is TGCGCCAGCAGCCAATTAAACCCAGGATCTGGGAACATTCAGTACTTC.

The V call is TRBV28, the J call TRBJ1-5; possibly TRBD1 for D (5 bases). The CDR3 is made up of 14 amino acids. Trimming stripped 7 bases from V and 11 bases from J, with 21 bases between. CDR1 and CDR2 (germline): MDHEN, SYDVKM. The CDR3 spells CASTQGAGGRAQHF. In DNA form, the CDR3 reads TGTGCCAGCACCCAGGGAGCCGGAGGTAGGGCCCAGCATTTT.

The V and J genes are TRBV6-6 and TRBJ1-5; possibly TRBD1 for D (6 bases). In germline, CDR1 is MNHNY, CDR2 SVGAGI (reference sequence). Trimming pared 6 bases from V and 1 base from J, leaving 13 bases between. This CDR3 region has 15 residues. The CDR3 sequence is CASRQGIRSNQPQHF. The CDR3 nucleotides read TGTGCCAGCAGGCAGGGGATTAGAAGCAATCAGCCCCAGCATTTT.

J is TRBJ1-1 and V is TRBV13, with TRBD1 as a possible D gene (5 bases). Germline V gene sequence: CDR1 PRHDT, CDR2 FYEKMQ (reference sequence). The germline V and J ends were trimmed by 5 bases and 1 base, with 17 bases remaining between them. The CDR3 is made up of 16 amino acids. The CDR3 protein is CASSLVAGGGNTEAFF. CDR3 bases: TGTGCCAGCAGCCTTGTGGCAGGTGGGGGGAACACTGAAGCTTTCTTT.

This rearrangement joins TRBV10-3 to TRBJ2-7; tentatively, D is TRBD2 (6 bases). From germline, CDR1 is ENHRY and CDR2 SYGVKD. The CDR3 runs to 12 residues. The ends were cut back, 10 bases at V and 0 bases at J, with 10 bases in the middle. CDR3 in amino acids: CATLADSYEQYF. In DNA form, the CDR3 reads TGTGCCACCTTAGCGGACTCCTACGAGCAGTACTTC.

V usage is TRBV11-3 and J usage is TRBJ2-3; no firm D call. V shed 2 bases and J shed 6 bases, with 12 bases lying between them. The length of the CDR3 is 14 residues. CDR1 SGHNT and CDR2 YENEEA come from the germline V gene. This chain's CDR3 is CASSLLVTPDTQYF. Here the CDR3 DNA reads TGTGCCAGCAGCTTACTCGTAACCCCGGATACGCAGTATTTT.

The rearrangement links TRBV18 to TRBJ2-2; TRBD2 agrees at 7 bases. V gave up 0 bases and J gave up 4 bases; unmatched junction bases: 5. Looked up from germline, CDR1 is KGHSH and CDR2 is LQKENI. The CDR3 spans 16 residues. The CDR3, as DNA: TGTGCCAGCTCACCACCTGCGGGGGTCGGCACCGGGGAGCTGTTTTTT. Translation gives CASSPPAGVGTGELFF.

The table lists this clone with a count of one. The chain combines TRBV19 with TRBJ2-3; unclear D gene. The CDR3 length is 14 residues. Germline-derived CDR1 and CDR2 are LNHDA and SQIVND (reference sequence). Between the trimmed V and J ends, which lost 7 bases and 0 bases, there was a span of 11 bases. The CDR3 nucleotides are TGTGCCAGTACTCTAGACTCTAGCACAGATACGCAGTATTTT. Residues: CASTLDSSTDTQYF.

The chain recombines TRBV21-1 with TRBJ1-4. TRBV21-1 is assigned pseudogene status. The CDR3 covers 18 residues. This CDR3 is CASSKDGETTATNEKLFF. In DNA, the CDR3 is TGTGCCAGCAGCAAAGACGGTGAGACGACCGCAACTAATGAAAAACTGTTTTTT.

V and J are TRBV11-2 and TRBJ2-2, with D uncertain. There are 15 residues in the CDR3. Trimming removed 2 bases from V and 8 bases from J, with 15 bases in between. Germline V gives CDR1 SGHAT, CDR2 FQNNGV. This CDR3 is CASSLQASPSGELFF. In DNA, the CDR3 is TGTGCCAGCAGCTTACAGGCGTCTCCGTCGGGGGAGCTGTTTTTT.

The chain couples TRBV10-3 to TRBJ1-5; 7 nucleotides align to TRBD1. The J segment lost 3 bases and the V segment lost 2 bases, leaving 4 bases of the junction unmatched. This CDR3 has 15 residues. CDR1 and CDR2 from the germline V gene are ENHRY and SYGVKD. The CDR3 DNA follows: TGTGCCATCAGTGAGGCCGGGACAGTCAATCAGCCCCAGCATTTT. This codes for CAISEAGTVNQPQHF.

This clone was counted only a few times. V gene TRBV4-1 combines with J gene TRBJ2-7; TRBD1 aligns across 7 bases. V dropped 0 bases and J dropped 2; count of bases not matched to a gene: 1. From germline, CDR1 is MGHRA and CDR2 YSYEKL. The CDR3 has 14 amino acids. CDR3 region: CASSQETGAYEQYF. CDR3 in DNA: TGCGCCAGCAGCCAAGAAACAGGGGCCTACGAGCAGTACTTC.

The genes are TRBV11-2 and TRBJ2-5; perhaps TRBD1 as D (5 bases). The CDR3 contains 16 residues. The V gene's germline CDR1 is SGHAT and CDR2 FQNNGV. Deletions cut 1 base from V and 1 base from J, with 13 bases between. CDR3: CASSLAPSGPQETQYF. In DNA form, the CDR3 reads TGTGCCAGCAGCTTAGCTCCTTCAGGGCCCCAAGAGACCCAGTACTTC.

This chain links TRBV6-5 with TRBJ2-7; 7 bases are shared with TRBD2. The V segment lost 4 bases and the J segment 4 bases; nucleotides outside the gene matches: 7. Germline V gene sequence: CDR1 MNHEY, CDR2 SVGAGI. This CDR3 has 14 amino acids. The CDR3 coding sequence is TGTGCCAGCAGTTCGCCTAGCGGACCATACGAGCAGTACTTC. Its protein product is CASSSPSGPYEQYF.

The chain links TRBV14 to TRBJ2-5; D remains unclear. V was pared by 4 bases and J by 2 bases, with 17 bases between. From germline, CDR1 is SGHDN and CDR2 FVKESK. The CDR3 has 16 amino acids. CDR3 nucleotides: TGTGCCAGCAGCCCCAATTCGCGACGGGTACAAGAGACCCAGTACTTC. This sequence encodes CASSPNSRRVQETQYF.

The rearrangement joins TRBV2 to TRBJ1-5, with D possibly being TRBD1 (6 bases). Germline V gene sequence: CDR1 SNHLY, CDR2 FYNNEI. CDR3 length: 14 residues. Trimming removed 7 bases at V and 3 bases at J, with 13 bases between. CDR3 region: CASKKGQSNQPQHF. The CDR3 DNA follows: TGTGCCAGCAAAAAGGGACAATCCAATCAGCCCCAGCATTTT.

The V gene is TRBV6-6, the J gene TRBJ1-1, with D possibly TRBD1 on 6 matching bases. V dropped 1 base and J dropped 1 base, with 7 bases sitting between them. The CDR3 has 14 residues. Looked up from germline, CDR1 is MNHNY and CDR2 is SVGAGI (reference sequence). The CDR3 region is CASSYLQGNTEAFF. The CDR3 DNA reads as TGTGCCAGCAGTTACTTACAGGGGAACACTGAAGCTTTCTTT.